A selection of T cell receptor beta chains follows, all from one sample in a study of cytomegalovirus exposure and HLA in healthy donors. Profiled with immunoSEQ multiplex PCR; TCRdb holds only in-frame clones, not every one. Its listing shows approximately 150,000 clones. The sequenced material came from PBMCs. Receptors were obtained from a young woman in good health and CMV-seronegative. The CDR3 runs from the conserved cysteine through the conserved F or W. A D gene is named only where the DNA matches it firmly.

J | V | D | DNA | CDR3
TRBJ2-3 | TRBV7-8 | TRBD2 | TGTGCCAGCAGCCGGGGACTAGCGGGAGAGACAGATACGCAGTATTTT | CASSRGLAGETDTQYF
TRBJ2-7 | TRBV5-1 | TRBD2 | TGCGCCAGCAGCCGTACGACGGGGGGTGGCTCCTACGAGCAGTACTTC | CASSRTTGGGSYEQYF
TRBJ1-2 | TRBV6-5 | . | TGTGCCAGCAGTGGAGGACGGCACTATGGCTACACCTTC | CASSGGRHYGYTF
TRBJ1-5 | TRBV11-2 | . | TGTGCCAGCAGCTTAGGGGGGGTAAGCAATCAGCCCCAGCATTTT | CASSLGGVSNQPQHF
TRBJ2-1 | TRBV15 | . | TGTGCCACCAGCAGAGATTTACAGACCCGGCCTAATGAGCAGTTCTTC | CATSRDLQTRPNEQFF
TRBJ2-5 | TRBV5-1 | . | TGCGCCAGCAGCTTGGCCCTAGACAGCCAAGAGACCCAGTACTTC | CASSLALDSQETQYF
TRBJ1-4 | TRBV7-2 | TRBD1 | TGTGCCAGCAGCTCCGACAGGGGGCATGAAAAACTGTTTTTT | CASSSDRGHEKLFF
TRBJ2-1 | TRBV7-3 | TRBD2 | TGTGCCAGCAGCTTGGCCGCGGTTGGCGGGAGGGAAGGTGAGCAGTTCTTC | CASSLAAVGGREGEQFF
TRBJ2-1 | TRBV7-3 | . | TGTGCCAGCAGCTTAAATCTAGGATACAATGAGCAGTTCTTC | CASSLNLGYNEQFF
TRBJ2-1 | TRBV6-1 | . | TGTGCCAGCAGGTGGGGCACCTCGGATGAGCAGTTCTTC | CASRWGTSDEQFF
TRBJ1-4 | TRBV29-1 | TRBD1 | TGCAGCGTTGCCAGGGGGCAGGATGAAAAACTGTTTTTT | CSVARGQDEKLFF
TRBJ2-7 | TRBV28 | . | TGTGCCAGCAGTTTGGAGGGGACTGGCGGAAACTACGAGCAGTACTTC | CASSLEGTGGNYEQYF
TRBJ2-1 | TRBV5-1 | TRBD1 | TGCGCCAGCAGCCAGGGACAGTACAATGAGCAGTTCTTC | CASSQGQYNEQFF
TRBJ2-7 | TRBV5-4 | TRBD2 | TGTGCCAGCAGCTTGGGGACTAGCGCCCGCTGGGAGCAGTACTTC | CASSLGTSARWEQYF
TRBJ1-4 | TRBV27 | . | TGTGCCAGCAGTTCATCCGGGAATGAAAAACTGTTTTTT | CASSSSGNEKLFF
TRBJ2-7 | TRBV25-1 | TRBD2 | TGTGCCAGCAGCGAAGAGTCTAGCGGGAGGAGGCACGAGCAGTACTTC | CASSEESSGRRHEQYF
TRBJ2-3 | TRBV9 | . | TGTGCCAGCACCCGTAGCGGCGGGGCTAGCACAGATACGCAGTATTTT | CASTRSGGASTDTQYF
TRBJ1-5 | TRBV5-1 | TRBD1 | TGCGCCAGCAGCAGACAGGGGGATCAGCCCCAGCATTTT | CASSRQGDQPQHF
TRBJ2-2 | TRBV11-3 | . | TGTGCCAGCAGCTTGCGGAGTTTTTACACCGGGGAGCTGTTTTTT | CASSLRSFYTGELFF
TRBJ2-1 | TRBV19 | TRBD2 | TGTGCCAGTATGAGGCGGGAGGGATACAATGAGCAGTTCTTC | CASMRREGYNEQFF
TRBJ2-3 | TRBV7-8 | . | TGTGCCAGCAGCTTAGAGGGGATGGTGTCGAATACGCAGTATTTT | CASSLEGMVSNTQYF
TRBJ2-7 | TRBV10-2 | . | TGCGCCAGCAGGAGCGGACAGATCTACGAGCAGTACTTC | CASRSGQIYEQYF
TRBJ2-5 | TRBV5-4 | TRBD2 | TGTGCCAGCAGCTTGGCCGGGGGACTACAAAAGACCCAGTACTTC | CASSLAGGLQKTQYF
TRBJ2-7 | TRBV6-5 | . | TGTGCCAGCAGTTACTCGGAGGGCCTCGAGCAGTACTTC | CASSYSEGLEQYF
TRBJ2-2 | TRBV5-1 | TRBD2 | TGCGCCAGCAGCTTGGTTGGCGGGAGGGTTTTCAACACCGGGGAGCTGTTTTTT | CASSLVGGRVFNTGELFF
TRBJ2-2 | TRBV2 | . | TGTGCCAGCAGTGACAGTAGGCAGGGGACCGGGGAGCTGTTTTTT | CASSDSRQGTGELFF
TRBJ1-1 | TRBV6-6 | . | TGTGCCAGCATGGGGGCGAGTCGGGACACTGAAGCTTTCTTT | CASMGASRDTEAFF
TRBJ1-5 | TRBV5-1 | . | TGCGCCAGCATATACAGGGTTAATCAGCCCCAGCATTTT | CASIYRVNQPQHF
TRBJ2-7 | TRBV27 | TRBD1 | TGTGCCAGCAGTCGGACAGGGAGGATTGTCTACGAGCAGTACTTC | CASSRTGRIVYEQYF